This T cell receptor beta chain was found in a study of cytomegalovirus exposure and HLA in healthy donors. Study findings and constraints: In vitro experiments confirmed that three CMV-associated chains were specific for CMV antigens.

V lost 6 bases to trimming and J lost 9 bases, with 15 bases between them. There are 13 residues in the CDR3. Germline-derived CDR1 and CDR2 are SNHLY and FYNNEI. In regard to this clone: Its antigen remains unknown.

A multiplex PCR was run with 60 Vbeta primers and 13 Jbeta primers. Libraries were prepared by immunoSEQ multiplex PCR; TCRdb keeps only in-frame clonotypes and omits some of them. The sample yields about 100,000 clones, roughly 77% seen once. The rearrangement joins TRBV2 to TRBJ2-1; D is undetermined. What was sequenced was PBMCs. The sequence came from a woman aged 45-60 years in good health and CMV-seropositive. The CDR3 DNA reads as TGTGCCAGCAGCCCGAGGATGGATGGTGAGCAGTTCTTC. As protein: CASSPRMDGEQFF.